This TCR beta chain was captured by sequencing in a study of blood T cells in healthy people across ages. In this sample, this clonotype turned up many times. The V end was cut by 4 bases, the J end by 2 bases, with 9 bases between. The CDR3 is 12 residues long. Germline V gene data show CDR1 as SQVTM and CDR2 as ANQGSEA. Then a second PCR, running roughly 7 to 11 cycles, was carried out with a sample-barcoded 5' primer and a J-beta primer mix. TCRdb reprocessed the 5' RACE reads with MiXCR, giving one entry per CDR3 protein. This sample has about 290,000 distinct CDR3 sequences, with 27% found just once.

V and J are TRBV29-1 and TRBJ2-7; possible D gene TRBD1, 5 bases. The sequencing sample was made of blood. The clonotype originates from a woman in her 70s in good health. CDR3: CSVGQKAYEQYF. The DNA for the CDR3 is TGCAGCGTTGGACAGAAAGCCTACGAGCAGTACTTC.